This T cell receptor (beta chain) was documented in a study of cytomegalovirus exposure and HLA in healthy donors. General study findings and limits: In vitro work confirmed that three CMV-associated chains recognize CMV antigens.

About this clone: Its antigen is unknown.

13 Jbeta primers and 60 Vbeta primers were used for the PCR. The method was immunoSEQ multiplex PCR; TCRdb's version includes in-frame clones alone and lacks a portion of them. The table includes roughly 40,000 clones, about four fifths detected once. The TCR was taken from a woman aged 40 to 50 in good health and CMV-seronegative. Sequenced material: PBMCs.

The CDR3 bases are TGTGCCAGCTCACCAGGCGGAAGGGGAGGTGAAGCTTTCTTT. Amino acid sequence: CASSPGGRGGEAFF. The rearrangement links TRBV18 to TRBJ1-1, with D tentatively TRBD1 (5 bases). The germline gives CDR1 KGHSH, CDR2 LQKENI. Trimming left V 2 bases short and J 7 bases short, with 14 bases between. The CDR3 is 14 residues long.